One sample yielded the 29 T cell receptor beta chains listed below, sequenced in a study of blood T cell repertoires in COVID-19. Assay used: immunoSEQ multiplex PCR; TCRdb lists only in-frame clones, some missing. The top ten hold about 0.64% of the sample, which has 200,000 to 300,000 clones, nearly 90% seen once. The sample consisted of peripheral blood. Every receptor here comes from a human donor in a cohort sampled during active COVID-19.

The chain combines TRBV11-2 with TRBJ1-2, with 9 bases fitting TRBD1. The CDR3 is made up of 16 amino acids. The germline V gene has CDR1 SGHAT and CDR2 FQNNGV. The J segment lost 5 bases and the V segment lost 3 bases, leaving 10 bases of the junction unmatched. The CDR3 protein is CASSLDSEGTGYGYTF. CDR3 DNA: TGTGCCAGCAGCTTGGACTCAGAGGGGACAGGGTATGGCTACACCTTC.

The rearrangement uses TRBV11-2 and TRBJ1-1, with D unresolved. Between the trimmed V and J ends, which lost 5 bases and 3 bases, there was a span of 19 bases. CDR3 length: 16 residues. Germline V gives CDR1 SGHAT, CDR2 FQNNGV. DNA for the CDR3: TGTGCCAGCAGCGCTTCCCGGGGAGGGCGCTACACTGAAGCTTTCTTT. Amino acid sequence: CASSASRGGRYTEAFF.

Only one count was recorded for this clone. This chain uses TRBV30 with TRBJ1-1, with D hard to call. Germline loops: CDR1 GTSNPN, CDR2 SVGIG (reference sequence). The CDR3 covers 12 residues. The V end lost 8 bases, the J end lost 1 base, and 11 bases lay between the germline ends. CDR3 DNA: TGTGCCCGGAACAGATGGAACACTGAAGCTTTCTTT. This translates into CARNRWNTEAFF.

The chain is built from TRBV30 and TRBJ1-5; D call uncertain. Germline V lookup: CDR1 GTSNPN, CDR2 SVGIG (reference sequence). Trimming removed 2 bases from V and 5 bases from J, with 10 bases in between. The CDR3 covers 13 residues. CDR3 region: CAWSRAGDQPQHF. DNA for the CDR3: TGTGCCTGGAGTAGGGCGGGAGATCAGCCCCAGCATTTT.

The chain uses TRBV28 and TRBJ2-7; 7 nucleotides agree with TRBD1. V lost 6 bases, J lost 3 bases, and 11 bases stayed unmatched. The CDR3 loop spans 15 amino acids. The germline V gene encodes CDR1 MDHEN and CDR2 SYDVKM. CDR3 region: CASRTGQVTDYEQYF. The CDR3 coding sequence is TGTGCCAGCAGGACCGGACAGGTTACCGACTACGAGCAGTACTTC.

This chain joins TRBV5-1 and TRBJ1-6; D uncertain. The germline V and J ends were trimmed by 3 bases and 0 bases, with 10 bases remaining between them. CDR3 length: 16 residues. The V gene's germline CDR1 is SGHRS and CDR2 YFSETQ. The CDR3: CASSSSTYSYNSPLHF. The CDR3 region has the DNA TGCGCCAGCAGCTCTTCGACATACTCCTATAATTCACCCCTCCACTTT.

The rearrangement joins TRBV7-9 to TRBJ1-2, with 9 nucleotides matching TRBD1. The CDR3 has 12 amino acids. Germline V gene sequence: CDR1 SEHNR, CDR2 FQNEAQ (reference sequence). The V gene end was trimmed by 5 bases and the J gene end by 7 bases; junction bases not matched to a gene: 2. The CDR3 region is CASSATGGGYTF. The CDR3 region has the DNA TGTGCCAGCAGCGCGACAGGGGGTGGCTACACCTTC.

This clone appeared a few times. The V gene is TRBV5-4, the J gene TRBJ1-6, with 7 positions matching TRBD1. This CDR3 contains 15 residues. V gave up 6 bases and J gave up 2 bases; unmatched junction bases: 5. Germline lookup yields CDR1 SGHNT and CDR2 YYREEE (reference sequence). CDR3 bases: TGTGCCAGCACCACCGGGACAGCCTATAATTCACCCCTCCACTTT. Its translation: CASTTGTAYNSPLHF.

The chain links TRBV10-3 to TRBJ1-6; D is unresolved. The CDR3 length is 15 residues. The V gene lost 2 bases and the J gene lost 3 bases, with 8 bases spanning the gap. In germline, CDR1 is ENHRY, CDR2 SYGVKD. DNA for the CDR3: TGTGCCATCAGTGAGGGGCCAAGCTATAATTCACCCCTCCACTTT. This gives the protein CAISEGPSYNSPLHF.

CDR3 loop: CASSDNPGTKGQETQYF. The CDR3 DNA follows: TGTGCCAGCAGCGACAATCCCGGGACTAAGGGCCAAGAGACCCAGTACTTC. This sequence joins TRBV13 and TRBJ2-5, with 7 bases identical to TRBD2. The CDR3 runs 17 residues. The germline V gene has CDR1 PRHDT and CDR2 FYEKMQ (reference sequence). Unmatched junction bases numbered 13, after V lost 5 bases and J lost 1 base.

The genes are TRBV7-2 and TRBJ1-5; no clear D. This CDR3 comprises 15 residues. Germline CDR1 and CDR2: SGHTA and FQGNSA. V was trimmed by 4 bases and J by 0 bases, leaving 10 bases between them. CDR3 sequence: CASSWADGSNQPQHF. The CDR3 nucleotides are TGTGCCAGCAGCTGGGCCGACGGTAGCAATCAGCCCCAGCATTTT.

V gene TRBV2 combines with J gene TRBJ2-5; 10 nucleotides match TRBD2. Germline V gene sequence: CDR1 SNHLY, CDR2 FYNNEI. The CDR3 is 16 residues long. Trimming at V came to 8 bases and at J to 2 bases, leaving 11 bases not matched to a gene. CDR3 sequence reads: CASRERGGIRQETQYF. Written as DNA, the CDR3 is TGTGCCAGCCGCGAGCGGGGGGGCATTAGGCAAGAGACCCAGTACTTC.

The CDR3 region is CATRDRNEKLFF. The CDR3 nucleotides read TGTGCCACCCGGGACAGGAATGAAAAACTGTTTTTT. V usage is TRBV27 and J usage is TRBJ1-4; 8 bases map to TRBD1. The V gene end was trimmed by 10 bases and the J gene end by 5 bases; junction bases not matched to a gene: 3. CDR1 is MNHEY and CDR2 is SMNVEV in the germline V gene (reference sequence). This CDR3 contains 12 residues.

The V call is TRBV27, the J call TRBJ1-2; D is perhaps TRBD1 (6 bases). The ends were cut back, 5 bases at V and 5 bases at J, with 18 bases in the middle. Germline lookup yields CDR1 MNHEY and CDR2 SMNVEV (reference sequence). The CDR3 contains 15 residues. The CDR3 region is CASSVAGGGVYGYTF. Written as DNA, the CDR3 is TGTGCCAGCAGTGTCGCCGGAGGGGGGGTTTATGGCTACACCTTC.

The chain carries TRBV6-1 and TRBJ1-2; D possibly corresponds to TRBD1 (5 bases). Trimming removed 2 bases from V and 8 bases from J, with 12 bases in between. This CDR3 is 13 amino acids long. Germline CDR1 and CDR2: MNHNS and SASEGT. This chain's CDR3 is CASSEIGERGYTF. For the CDR3, the DNA is TGTGCCAGCAGTGAAATAGGGGAAAGGGGCTACACCTTC.

J is TRBJ2-1 and V is TRBV7-3; 7 bases are shared with TRBD2. With V trimmed by 4 bases and J by 5 bases, 8 bases remained unmatched. The germline CDR1 and CDR2 sequences are SGHTA and FQGTGA. The CDR3 has 15 amino acids. CDR3 sequence reads: CASSSRDYLDNEQFF. In DNA form, the CDR3 reads TGTGCCAGCAGCTCACGGGACTATCTCGACAATGAGCAGTTCTTC. The whole variable domain, remainder taken from reference TRBV7-3 and TRBJ2-1, is GAGVSQTPSNKVTEKGKYVELRCDPISGHTALYWYRQSLGQGPEFLIYFQGTGAADDSGLPNDRFFAVRPEGSVSTLKIQRTERGDSAVYLCASSSRDYLDNEQFFGPGTRLTVL.

The CDR3 nucleotides read TGTGCCAGTAGTACCTCAGGATACGAGCAGTACTTC. It encodes CASSTSGYEQYF. This chain links TRBV19 with TRBJ2-7; no clear D gene. Germline V CDR1 and CDR2: LNHDA, SQIVND (reference sequence). The ends were cut back, 4 bases at V and 4 bases at J, with 8 bases in the middle. This CDR3 spans 12 amino acids.

This chain joins TRBV2 and TRBJ2-7; 8 bases line up with TRBD2. The CDR3 has 13 amino acids. V shed 7 bases, J shed 4 bases, and the junction held 6 bases outside the gene matches. Germline CDR1 and CDR2: SNHLY and FYNNEI. The CDR3 nucleotides read TGTGCCAGCACCCACGGACTAGCTTACGAGCAGTACTTC. Protein sequence: CASTHGLAYEQYF. Using reference TRBV2 and TRBJ2-7 for the parts outside the CDR3, the full variable domain is EPEVTQTPSHQVTQMGQEVILRCVPISNHLYFYWYRQILGQKVEFLVSFYNNEISEKSEIFDDQFSVERPDGSNFTLKIRSTKLEDSAMYFCASTHGLAYEQYFGPGTRLTVT.

The V and J genes are TRBV7-9 and TRBJ2-7, with 7 positions matching TRBD1. Trimming took 8 bases from V and 3 from J; bases not matched to a gene: 10. This CDR3 has 14 residues. CDR1 is SEHNR, CDR2 FQNEAQ, per germline (reference sequence). CDR3: CASGQDRSFYEQYF. DNA for the CDR3: TGTGCCAGCGGGCAGGACAGGTCCTTCTACGAGCAGTACTTC. Together with reference TRBV7-9 and TRBJ2-7, the CDR3 gives the full variable domain: DTGVSQNPRHKITKRGQNVTFRCDPISEHNRLYWYRQTLGQGPEFLTYFQNEAQLEKSRLLSDRFSAERPKGSFSTLEIQRTEQGDSAMYLCASGQDRSFYEQYFGPGTRLTVT.

The rearrangement uses TRBV19 and TRBJ1-1; D gene uncertain. In germline, CDR1 is LNHDA, CDR2 SQIVND (reference sequence). There are 12 residues in the CDR3. Trimming took 7 bases from V and 4 from J, leaving 10 bases between them. The CDR3 DNA reads TGTGCCAGTAAAACCGGTGGCACTGAAGCTTTCTTT. It is translated as CASKTGGTEAFF. Using reference TRBV19 and TRBJ1-1 for the parts outside the CDR3, the full variable domain is DGGITQSPKYLFRKEGQNVTLSCEQNLNHDAMYWYRQDPGQGLRLIYYSQIVNDFQKGDIAEGYSVSREKKESFPLTVTSAQKNPTAFYLCASKTGGTEAFFGQGTRLTVV.

V and J are TRBV24-1 and TRBJ1-4; 12 nucleotides match TRBD1. The V segment lost 7 bases and the J segment 7 bases; nucleotides outside the gene matches: 12. The germline CDR1 and CDR2 sequences are KGHDR and SFDVKD. The CDR3 consists of 17 residues. The CDR3 nucleotides read TGTGCCACCAGCGATCCCGGGACAGGGGGCATGAGTGAAAAACTGTTTTTT. It yields the protein CATSDPGTGGMSEKLFF.

CDR3 in DNA: TGTGCCAGCAGAGCCGGGACAGGTAATCAGCCCCAGCATTTT. The encoded protein is CASRAGTGNQPQHF. The V gene is TRBV27, the J gene TRBJ1-5, with 8 bases fitting TRBD1. The CDR3 is made up of 14 amino acids. V lost 6 bases, J lost 4 bases, and 5 bases stayed unmatched. Germline loops: CDR1 MNHEY, CDR2 SMNVEV (reference sequence).

This chain links TRBV11-2 with TRBJ1-5; the D is unclear. V lost 1 base and J 8 bases, leaving 9 bases between the germline ends. CDR1 and CDR2 from the germline V gene are SGHAT and FQNNGV. This CDR3 has 13 residues. As DNA, the CDR3 is TGTGCCAGCAGCTTAGCCCCTCGGGAGCCCCAGCATTTT. The encoded protein is CASSLAPREPQHF.

The gene calls are TRBV4-3 and TRBJ1-2; D gene unclear. The V gene's germline CDR1 is LGHNA and CDR2 YSLEER. The CDR3 consists of 15 residues. V shed 0 bases and J shed 8 bases, with 16 bases lying between them. CDR3 amino acids: CASSQDRTGGEGYTF. The CDR3 DNA reads as TGCGCCAGCAGCCAAGATAGGACTGGCGGGGAAGGCTACACCTTC.

This clone showed up just a few times. This chain joins TRBV27 and TRBJ2-2, with D hard to call. V lost 5 bases to trimming and J lost 4 bases, with 8 bases between them. Germline lookup yields CDR1 MNHEY and CDR2 SMNVEV (reference sequence). This CDR3 is 13 amino acids long. The CDR3 bases are TGTGCCAGCAGTCAGATAATCACCGGGGAGCTGTTTTTT. Translated, it gives CASSQIITGELFF.

This chain links TRBV7-2 with TRBJ2-3; TRBD2 matches 7 bases. Looked up from germline, CDR1 is SGHTA and CDR2 is FQGNSA. This CDR3 comprises 14 residues. The J segment lost 5 bases and the V segment lost 11 bases, leaving 13 bases of the junction unmatched. CDR3 protein: CAVFGGTLGDTQYF. DNA of the CDR3: TGTGCCGTCTTCGGGGGGACCCTGGGAGATACGCAGTATTTT.

This rearrangement joins TRBV5-4 to TRBJ2-5, with D possibly being TRBD1 or TRBD2 (7 bases each). This CDR3 comprises 16 residues. The ends were cut back, 4 bases at V and 5 bases at J, with 21 bases in the middle. The germline gives CDR1 SGHNT, CDR2 YYREEE (reference sequence). The CDR3 spells CASSMGGGGKEETQYF. The CDR3 DNA sequence: TGTGCCAGCAGCATGGGAGGGGGCGGAAAGGAGGAGACCCAGTACTTC.

The chain links TRBV6-2 or TRBV6-3 to TRBJ2-1; 12 nucleotides align to TRBD1. The J segment lost 7 bases and the V segment lost 3 bases, leaving 4 bases of the junction unmatched. There are 15 residues in the CDR3. Germline V gives CDR1 MNHEY, CDR2 SVGEGT. CDR3 loop: CASSYSGQGANEQFF. In DNA, the CDR3 is TGTGCCAGCAGTTATTCGGGACAGGGGGCTAATGAGCAGTTCTTC.

This clone was seen a handful of times. This chain links TRBV10-3 with TRBJ1-1, with 8 bases matching TRBD1. J gave up 0 bases and V 9 bases, and 9 bases lay outside the gene matches. The CDR3 contains 15 residues. Germline V gene sequence: CDR1 ENHRY, CDR2 SYGVKD. The CDR3 DNA is TGTGCCATTGGCCGGACAGGGCAAATGAACACTGAAGCTTTCTTT. Its translation is CAIGRTGQMNTEAFF.